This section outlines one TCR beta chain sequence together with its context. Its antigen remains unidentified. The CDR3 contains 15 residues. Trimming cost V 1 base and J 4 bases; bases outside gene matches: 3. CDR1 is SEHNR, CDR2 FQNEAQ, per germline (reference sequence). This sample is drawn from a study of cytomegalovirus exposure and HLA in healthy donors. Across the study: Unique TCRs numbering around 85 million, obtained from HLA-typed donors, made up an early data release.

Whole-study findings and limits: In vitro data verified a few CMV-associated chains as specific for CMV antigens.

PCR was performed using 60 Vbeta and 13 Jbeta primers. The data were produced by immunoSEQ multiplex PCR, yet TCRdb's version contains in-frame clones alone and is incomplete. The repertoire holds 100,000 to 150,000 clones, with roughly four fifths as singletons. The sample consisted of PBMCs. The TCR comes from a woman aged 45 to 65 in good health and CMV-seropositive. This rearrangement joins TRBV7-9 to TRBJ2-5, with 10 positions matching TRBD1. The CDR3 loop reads CASSLGDRGLETQYF. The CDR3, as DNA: TGTGCCAGCAGCTTAGGGGACAGGGGATTAGAGACCCAGTACTTC. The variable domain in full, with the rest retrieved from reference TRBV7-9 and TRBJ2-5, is DTGVSQNPRHKITKRGQNVTFRCDPISEHNRLYWYRQTLGQGPEFLTYFQNEAQLEKSRLLSDRFSAERPKGSFSTLEIQRTEQGDSAMYLCASSLGDRGLETQYFGPGTRLLVL.